This entry concerns a single T cell receptor beta chain. The germline V and J ends were trimmed by 1 base and 9 bases, with 13 bases remaining between them. Per germline, CDR1 LGHNA and CDR2 YNFKEQ. The CDR3 sequence is 13 residues long. The sample is drawn from a study of blood T cell repertoires in COVID-19. Turning to the study itself: Material from acute and convalescent COVID-19 was sourced from the United States, Italy and Spain. The analysed material was cDNA or gDNA that came from T cells, B-cell-depleted T cells, or PBMCs.

Under the authors' procedure: Amplification with reference gene primers provided the estimates of nucleated cell counts. Assay: immunoSEQ multiplex PCR; the TCRdb copy retains only in-frame clones and omits some. The V and J calls and the clone size are those of that table, but D and trimming were determined from the DNA. The sample contains 90,000 to 100,000 clones, around 87% of which appear only once. The TCR sequence derives from a human donor in a cohort sampled during active COVID-19. Sequenced input: peripheral blood. This rearrangement joins TRBV4-2 to TRBJ2-7; weak D call: TRBD1 (6 bases). The CDR3 is CASSQVQGDWQYF. CDR3 sequence (DNA): TGTGCCAGCAGCCAAGTACAGGGCGATTGGCAGTACTTC.